These 27 T cell receptor beta chains originate from one sample sequenced in a study of blood T cell repertoires in COVID-19. Method: immunoSEQ multiplex PCR; TCRdb's copy keeps in-frame clones and lacks some. The data contain around 150,000 clones, around 82% of them seen just once; the ten biggest clones take up under 9%. Specimen: peripheral blood. These receptors all come from a woman aged 40 to 55 with COVID-19, enrolled during active disease.

This chain joins TRBV15 and TRBJ2-1; D unclear. CDR3 size: 14 residues. The germline gives CDR1 LNHNV, CDR2 YYDKDF (reference sequence). V lost 6 bases and J lost 8, with 17 bases in between. CDR3 in amino acids: CATRWSQESDEQFF. For the CDR3, the DNA is TGTGCCACCAGATGGTCGCAGGAATCCGATGAGCAGTTCTTC. Together with reference TRBV15 and TRBJ2-1, the CDR3 gives the full variable domain: DAMVIQNPRYQVTQFGKPVTLSCSQTLNHNVMYWYQQKSSQAPKLLFHYYDKDFNNEADTPDNFQSRRPNTSFCFLDIRSPGLGDTAMYLCATRWSQESDEQFFGPGTRLTVL.

V and J are TRBV28 and TRBJ1-3; D gene uncertain. The CDR3 runs 17 residues. Trimming took 4 bases from V and 0 from J, leaving 16 bases between them. From germline, CDR1 is MDHEN and CDR2 SYDVKM. CDR3 sequence reads: CASSSLSLSSSGNTIYF. CDR3 coding DNA: TGTGCCAGCAGTTCCCTTAGCCTTAGTTCCTCTGGAAACACCATATATTTT.

V gene TRBV7-6 combines with J gene TRBJ2-1; 7 nucleotides match TRBD1. Germline CDR1 is SGHVS and CDR2 is FNYEAQ. The CDR3 extends over 17 amino acids. V was clipped by 0 bases and J by 2 bases; unmatched bases: 7. The CDR3 is CASSLALTGFTYNEQFF. The CDR3 DNA reads TGTGCCAGCAGCTTAGCATTGACAGGGTTTACCTACAATGAGCAGTTCTTC.

With regard to this clone: Other DNA sequences from this sample encode an identical CDR3 as well. This chain connects TRBV20-1 to TRBJ2-7; D is perhaps TRBD1 (5 bases). V was pared by 5 bases and J by 3 bases, with 8 bases between. Germline V gene sequence: CDR1 DFQATT, CDR2 SNEGSKA (reference sequence). The CDR3 spans 11 residues. CDR3 in DNA: TGCAGTGCTGGACAAAGCTACGAGCAGTACTTC. It specifies CSAGQSYEQYF.

The count of this clone is one. J is TRBJ1-2 and V is TRBV28; D ambiguous. CDR3 length equals 15 residues. The ends were cut back, 4 bases at V and 4 bases at J, with 16 bases in the middle. Germline V gives CDR1 MDHEN, CDR2 SYDVKM. CDR3 amino acids: CASSSLSRGFYGYTF. As DNA, the CDR3 is TGTGCCAGCAGTTCACTCTCGAGAGGATTCTATGGCTACACCTTC.

The gene calls are TRBV7-2 and TRBJ1-3; D is ambiguous. Trimming took 4 bases from V and 0 from J, leaving 10 bases between them. The CDR3 has 15 amino acids. Per the germline V gene, CDR1 is SGHTA and CDR2 is FQGNSA. CDR3 protein: CASSYGHSSGNTIYF. The CDR3 DNA is TGTGCCAGCAGCTATGGGCACAGCTCTGGAAACACCATATATTTT.

The chain has TRBV18 and TRBJ2-2; D might be TRBD1 (6 bases). Deletions cut 1 base from V and 0 bases from J, with 9 bases between. The CDR3 runs to 16 residues. Germline V gene data show CDR1 as KGHSH and CDR2 as LQKENI. The CDR3 sequence: CASSPLGAANTGELFF. CDR3 DNA: TGTGCCAGCTCACCACTGGGGGCCGCGAACACCGGGGAGCTGTTTTTT.

The V call is TRBV5-4, the J call TRBJ2-3; D is unresolved. Germline loops: CDR1 SGHNT, CDR2 YYREEE (reference sequence). Trimming cost V 6 bases and J 5 bases, with 7 bases left between them. This CDR3 has 11 residues. DNA for the CDR3: TGTGCCAGCAAATCAGGAGATACGCAGTATTTT. Protein product: CASKSGDTQYF.

V is TRBV30 and J is TRBJ2-5; the D gene is possibly TRBD1 (5 bases). The V and J ends lost 2 bases and 5 bases respectively, with 12 bases between them. The CDR3 covers 13 residues. Per the germline V gene, CDR1 is GTSNPN and CDR2 is SVGIG (reference sequence). CDR3 sequence reads: CAWSFRGAETQYF. The CDR3 coding sequence is TGTGCCTGGAGTTTCCGTGGGGCGGAGACCCAGTACTTC.

The chain combines TRBV5-4 with TRBJ1-2; weak D call: TRBD1 (5 bases). The CDR3 extends over 14 amino acids. The ends were cut back, 4 bases at V and 4 bases at J, with 14 bases in the middle. Germline V gives CDR1 SGHNT, CDR2 YYREEE (reference sequence). CDR3 coding DNA: TGTGCCAGCAGCCCCGGGGGGATACTCTATGGCTACACCTTC. Encoded protein: CASSPGGILYGYTF.

This rearrangement joins TRBV9 to TRBJ1-2, with D perhaps matching TRBD1 (5 bases). CDR1 is SGDLS and CDR2 is YYNGEE in the germline V gene. The V end was cut by 0 bases, the J end by 3 bases, with 12 bases between. This CDR3 is 15 amino acids long. DNA for the CDR3: TGTGCCAGCAGCGTAGGGCAGGGAAATTACTATGGCTACACCTTC. Translating gives CASSVGQGNYYGYTF.

The chain carries TRBV30 and TRBJ1-5; 7 bases agree with TRBD1. The V gene end was trimmed by 1 base and the J gene end by 7 bases; junction bases not matched to a gene: 7. Germline CDR1 GTSNPN, CDR2 SVGIG (reference sequence). The CDR3 contains 14 residues. The DNA for the CDR3 is TGTGCCTGGAGTGCAAACAGGGGTTTCCAGCCCCAGCATTTT. Protein product: CAWSANRGFQPQHF.

This chain joins TRBV27 and TRBJ2-7; 11 positions agree with TRBD2. CDR3 length equals 16 residues. V shed 0 bases, J shed 3 bases, and the junction held 4 bases outside the gene matches. CDR1 MNHEY and CDR2 SMNVEV come from the germline V gene (reference sequence). The CDR3 nucleotides read TGTGCCAGCAGTTTATCCGGGACTAGCGGATACTACGAGCAGTACTTC. This encodes CASSLSGTSGYYEQYF.

The chain has TRBV5-4 and TRBJ1-1, with unresolved D. Looked up from germline, CDR1 is SGHNT and CDR2 is YYREEE (reference sequence). The CDR3 is 17 residues long. The V end lost 4 bases, the J end lost 2 bases, and 21 bases lay between the germline ends. CDR3 nucleotide sequence: TGTGCCAGCAGCCCCACCCCGGCGGGTAACGTCAACACTGAAGCTTTCTTT. Translated, it gives CASSPTPAGNVNTEAFF.

The rearrangement joins TRBV5-8 to TRBJ1-5; no definite D call. Trimming cost V 4 bases and J 11 bases, with 19 bases left between them. CDR1 is SGHTS, CDR2 YDEGEE, per germline. The CDR3 is 14 residues long. CDR3 sequence: CASSKRGDSLAQHF. CDR3 DNA: TGTGCCAGCAGCAAGCGGGGTGATTCTTTGGCCCAGCATTTT.

The chain employs TRBV12-3 or TRBV12-4 and TRBJ2-1; D may be TRBD2 (6 bases). The CDR3 covers 12 residues. Trimming left V 8 bases short and J 8 bases short, with 13 bases between. CDR3 residues: CASARGTDEQFF. The CDR3 bases are TGTGCCAGCGCCAGAGGGACTGATGAGCAGTTCTTC.

This clone was detected many times. The chain joins TRBV30 to TRBJ1-1; D is ambiguous. The CDR3 is 11 residues long. Germline loops: CDR1 GTSNPN, CDR2 SVGIG (reference sequence). Trimming pared 2 bases from V and 8 bases from J, leaving 9 bases between. The CDR3 nucleotides read TGTGCCTGGAGTCCACGGGAAGAAGCTTTCTTT. It is translated as CAWSPREEAFF.

This rearrangement joins TRBV27 to TRBJ2-1, with 9 bases lining up with TRBD1. The CDR3 consists of 15 residues. The J segment lost 2 bases and the V segment lost 6 bases, leaving 5 bases of the junction unmatched. In germline, CDR1 is MNHEY, CDR2 SMNVEV (reference sequence). The CDR3 protein is CASRMGQGAYNEQFF. For the CDR3, the DNA is TGTGCCAGCAGAATGGGACAGGGAGCCTACAATGAGCAGTTCTTC.

The rearrangement joins TRBV15 to TRBJ2-1; 12 nucleotides match TRBD2. The V gene end was trimmed by 4 bases and the J gene end by 0 bases; junction bases not matched to a gene: 16. Germline V lookup: CDR1 LNHNV, CDR2 YYDKDF (reference sequence). The CDR3 is made up of 21 amino acids. CDR3 region: CATSTHPPGLAGLRSYNEQFF. The DNA for the CDR3 is TGTGCCACCAGCACACACCCTCCGGGACTAGCGGGTCTTCGCTCCTACAATGAGCAGTTCTTC.

The rearrangement links TRBV13 to TRBJ2-3, with 7 bases matching TRBD1. The germline CDR1 and CDR2 sequences are PRHDT and FYEKMQ (reference sequence). The CDR3 totals 14 residues. The V gene end was trimmed by 4 bases and the J gene end by 1 base; junction bases not matched to a gene: 2. The CDR3 region has the DNA TGTGCCAGCAGCTCCGGACAGGGCACAGATACGCAGTATTTT. It encodes CASSSGQGTDTQYF.

V and J are TRBV5-4 and TRBJ2-3; D unresolved. Germline loops: CDR1 SGHNT, CDR2 YYREEE (reference sequence). Deletions cut 2 bases from V and 4 bases from J, with 14 bases between. CDR3 size: 15 residues. Here the CDR3 DNA reads TGTGCCAGCAGCTTTCAATTAGGCGAGGCAGATACGCAGTATTTT. Translated, it gives CASSFQLGEADTQYF.

The rearrangement joins TRBV6-5 to TRBJ1-5, with 8 bases aligning to TRBD1. The CDR3 is 15 amino acids. J lost 3 bases, V lost 8 bases, and 9 bases had no gene match. CDR1 is MNHEY, CDR2 SVGAGI, per germline. CDR3 loop: CASARDRTTNQPQHF. Here the CDR3 DNA reads TGTGCCAGCGCGAGGGACAGGACAACCAATCAGCCCCAGCATTTT.

The chain links TRBV7-9 to TRBJ2-3, with 13 bases fitting TRBD2. V trimming: 4 bases; J trimming: 1 base; junction bases outside the gene matches: 5. The CDR3 length is 17 residues. The V gene's germline CDR1 is SEHNR and CDR2 FQNEAQ (reference sequence). DNA for the CDR3: TGTGCCAGCAGCTCCAGACTAGCGGGAGGCCGCACAGATACGCAGTATTTT. Translation gives CASSSRLAGGRTDTQYF.

The gene calls are TRBV5-5 and TRBJ1-3; D gene unclear. In germline, CDR1 is SGHKS, CDR2 YYEKEE (reference sequence). This CDR3 is built from 15 residues. With 2 bases removed from V and 0 bases from J, the gap between germline ends came to 9 bases. The CDR3 spells CASSFAGTSGNTIYF. In nucleotides, the CDR3 is TGTGCCAGCAGCTTCGCAGGAACCTCTGGAAACACCATATATTTT.

The gene calls are TRBV7-9 and TRBJ2-1, with D unresolved. Germline V CDR1 and CDR2: SEHNR, FQNEAQ (reference sequence). CDR3 length: 12 amino acids. The V gene lost 5 bases and the J gene lost 2 bases, with 4 bases spanning the gap. DNA for the CDR3: TGTGCCAGCAGCGGGCCCTACAATGAGCAGTTCTTC. This sequence encodes CASSGPYNEQFF.

The gene calls are TRBV7-3 and TRBJ2-2, with TRBD1 identical over 9 bases. V was clipped by 5 bases and J by 7 bases; unmatched bases: 11. Per the germline V gene, CDR1 is SGHTA and CDR2 is FQGTGA. The CDR3 totals 16 residues. CDR3 sequence (DNA): TGTGCCAGCAGCCCCGTGGCGGGACAGGGAATCGGGGAGCTGTTTTTT. Residues: CASSPVAGQGIGELFF.

This clone was seen a handful of times. The chain combines TRBV5-1 with TRBJ2-1; weak D call: TRBD2 (5 bases). Germline V gene data show CDR1 as SGHRS and CDR2 as YFSETQ. This CDR3 has 12 amino acids. V shed 2 bases and J shed 9 bases, with 9 bases lying between them. In nucleotides, the CDR3 is TGCGCCAGCAGCTTTAATGGAGGTGAGCAGTTCTTC. It translates to CASSFNGGEQFF. Combining the CDR3 with reference TRBV5-1 and TRBJ2-1 gives the whole variable domain KAGVTQTPRYLIKTRGQQVTLSCSPISGHRSVSWYQQTPGQGLQFLFEYFSETQRNKGNFPGRFSGRQFSNSRSEMNVSTLELGDSALYLCASSFNGGEQFFGPGTRLTVL.